Presented here are 5 T cell receptor beta chains from one specimen sequenced in a study of cytomegalovirus exposure and HLA in healthy donors. PCR employed 60 Vbeta and 13 Jbeta primers. Assay: immunoSEQ multiplex PCR; the TCRdb copy retains only in-frame clones and omits some. The sample comprises over 110,000 clones, around 78% of which are singletons, and 5% to 7.5% rests with the top ten. Sequenced sample: PBMCs. The receptor set was obtained from a middle-aged woman in good health and CMV-seropositive.

This clone showed up just once. The chain uses TRBV6-5 and TRBJ1-3, with D uncertain. The V gene lost 6 bases and the J gene lost 0 bases, with 12 bases spanning the gap. The CDR3 is 15 residues long. Germline CDR1 and CDR2: MNHEY and SVGAGI. The CDR3 sequence: CASSLERYSGNTIYF. The DNA of the CDR3 is TGTGCCAGCAGCCTAGAGCGGTACTCTGGAAACACCATATATTTT.

This chain links TRBV5-1 with TRBJ2-5, with 14 bases identical to TRBD2. The germline V gene has CDR1 SGHRS and CDR2 YFSETQ. This CDR3 comprises 16 residues. Unmatched junction bases numbered 6, after V lost 2 bases and J lost 6 bases. The CDR3 loop reads CASSFGGTSGRKTQYF. Written as DNA, the CDR3 is TGCGCCAGCAGCTTCGGGGGGACTAGCGGGAGAAAGACCCAGTACTTC.

The rearrangement links TRBV11-2 to TRBJ1-1; no reliable D call. Trimming left V 1 base short and J 7 bases short, with 7 bases between. The CDR3 totals 12 residues. CDR1 and CDR2 from the germline V gene are SGHAT and FQNNGV. The CDR3 DNA reads TGTGCCAGCAGCTTAGCCTATTATGAAGCTTTCTTT. Translation gives CASSLAYYEAFF.

This clone was observed a few times. The chain employs TRBV6-1 and TRBJ2-2; 8 nucleotides agree with TRBD2. The CDR3 extends over 14 amino acids. Germline V lookup: CDR1 MNHNS, CDR2 SASEGT. The V and J ends lost 3 bases and 4 bases, in that order; junction bases with no gene match: 1. DNA of the CDR3: TGTGCCAGCAGTGACGGGAGGGCCACCGGGGAGCTGTTTTTT. It specifies CASSDGRATGELFF.

The chain combines TRBV10-3 with TRBJ2-7, with 7 nucleotides matching TRBD2. Unmatched junction bases numbered 12, after V lost 4 bases and J lost 6 bases. The CDR3 sequence is 15 residues long. In germline, CDR1 is ENHRY, CDR2 SYGVKD. CDR3 loop: CAISGYQRERGEQYF. In DNA, the CDR3 is TGTGCCATCAGTGGGTACCAGCGGGAAAGGGGCGAGCAGTACTTC.